Described below is a single TCR beta chain sequence and its context. This clonotype was detected many times. Its antigen is still unknown. No base qualities exist here, and no much larger clone lies one base off it. Ficoll-Paque density gradient centrifugation was the method used to isolate PBMCs. This record belongs to a study of T-cell memory formation after mild COVID-19 (dated by TCRdb to the early 2020s). With regard to the full study: TCR sequence clusters from the two donors were largely donor specific. Longitudinal TCRalpha and TCRbeta repertoire sequencing tracked T-cell clones expanding and contracting after mild COVID-19 in two donors. Two young, previously healthy adult volunteers, one female and one male, were included in the cohort.

The paper as a whole reports these results and caveats: The study included only two mild cases, and larger cohorts that include severe cases with pre-infection samples were judged to be necessary. Clones contracting from day 15 to 85 had balanced CD4/CD8 phenotypes, while a second wave expanding from day 15 to 37 was biased towards CD4+. Contracting CD4+ clones turned up mainly in the CM and EM memory subsets, whereas EMRA was where CD8+ clones were enriched. Whether the second-wave clones peaking on day 37 were SARS-CoV-2 specific was not confirmed. Some responding clones were detected in pre-infection memory, which suggested that pre-existing cross-reactive memory T cells had joined the SARS-CoV-2 response.

Sequencing was performed on an Illumina NovaSeq 6000. TCRalpha and TCRbeta cDNA libraries were constructed by 5'RACE with constant-segment primers, with sample barcodes and unique molecular identifiers being introduced. Trizol reagent was used to extract RNA from every sample. Library amplification was performed in two PCR steps, and a second sample barcode and Illumina TruSeq adapters were introduced in the second step. Sequencing of the libraries was done on an Illumina NovaSeq, producing 2 x 150 bp paired-end reads. The original methods were these. The reads were demultiplexed and collapsed into UMI-guided consensus sequences using migec v1.2.7. Using mixcr v2.1.11, UMI consensuses were aligned to TRA and TRB V and J templates and then assembled into clonotypes. A clonotype was counted as expanded or contracted only when both edgeR and NoisET called the clonotype significant, with the noise models trained on biological replicates. For edgeR calls, the cutoffs were a false discovery rate-adjusted p below 0.01 and a log2 fold-change threshold of 1. As an exploratory analysis of dynamics, max-normalized trajectories of the 1000 most abundant clonotypes were examined with PCA combined with hierarchical clustering. Separately sequenced CD4+ and CD8+ repertoires were used to assign a CD4 or CD8 phenotype to each responding clone. TCRdb's own reprocessing of the public reads used fastp at Q25 and MiXCR and kept productive beta chains. A single entry per CDR3 protein holds the most common genes and DNA from its merged rows. TCRdb's processing, not the authors' own work, is the source of the V and J calls. The sample table holds more than 300,000 distinct CDR3 sequences, of which around an eighth were seen once. In total, the top ten clones hold around 20% of the sample.

Counted from cysteine to phenylalanine, this CDR3 has 13 amino acids. Only the CDR3 region is kept as DNA, spanning 39 bases read in frame from base 1. For CDR1 and CDR2, the germline V gene (reference sequence) lists DFQATT and SNEGSKA. From V the trimming removes 6 bases and from J it removes 6 bases, while the gene matches leave 10 bases of the junction unaccounted for. The chain is encoded by TRBV20-1 joined to TRBJ1-2; 7 bases in the middle match TRBD1. Material for sequencing was PBMCs or a T cell subset sorted from them (not recorded which). The receptor was isolated from a man between 18 and 35 years old who had mild COVID-19 (a few samples of this study predate the infection). The sample titles of this study are shuffled in the database, so cell type and time point are left out; the donor was told from shared clones. Here is the DNA: TGCAGTGCCGTGGGACAGCCAGACGATGGCTACACCTTC. Its protein product is CSAVGQPDDGYTF.